The TCR beta chain described here comes from a study of blood T cells in healthy people across ages. The CDR3 runs 18 residues. It was with a sample-barcoded 5' primer and a J-beta primer mix that a second PCR of roughly 6 to 12 cycles was run. TCRdb reanalysed the 5' RACE reads using MiXCR and keeps one entry per CDR3 protein. The sample includes about 730,000 distinct CDR3 sequences, roughly 47% of them seen just once. A minimum of 5 micrograms of total RNA was extracted per sample. The sequenced sample consisted of blood. The receptor comes from a woman aged 60-75 years in good health. The chain recombines TRBV21-1 with TRBJ1-6; the tabulated D call, TRBD1, remains unverified against the DNA. TRBV21-1 is marked as a pseudogene. CDR3 amino acids: CASSEKCPTGGDNSPLHF. The CDR3 DNA reads TGTGCCAGCAGCGAAAAATGCCCTACAGGGGGAGACAATTCACCCCTCCACTTT.